This T cell receptor beta chain was obtained from a study of cytomegalovirus exposure and HLA in healthy donors. In the case of this clone: Its antigen is as yet unknown.

PCR used 60 Vbeta primers and 13 Jbeta primers. Data came from immunoSEQ multiplex PCR; TCRdb stores just in-frame clones and leaves some out. The sample has around 99,000 clones; about 81% are singletons. The length of the CDR3 is 15 residues. V lost 5 bases and J lost 3; bases outside the gene matches: 7. Per germline, CDR1 PRHDT and CDR2 FYEKMQ (reference sequence). Study findings and constraints: TRBV6-2, TRBV6-3 and some other V segments were unresolvable in 87-base-pair reads. A later analysis appeared to link common viral pathogens to several of the most significant clusters.

What was sequenced was PBMCs. The sequence was obtained from a young man in good health and CMV-seropositive. J is TRBJ1-1 and V is TRBV13; 9 bases agree with TRBD1. The chain's CDR3 is CASSPQGQGYTEAFF. The DNA of the CDR3 is TGTGCCAGCAGCCCCCAGGGACAGGGATACACTGAAGCTTTCTTT. Drawing the rest from reference TRBV13 and TRBJ1-1, the complete variable domain is AAGVIQSPRHLIKEKRETATLKCYPIPRHDTVYWYQQGPGQDPQFLISFYEKMQSDKGSIPDRFSAQQFSDYHSELNMSSLELGDSALYFCASSPQGQGYTEAFFGQGTRLTVV.